This TCR beta chain is from a study of a mutant IDH1 vaccine in newly diagnosed glioma. In the study overall: Vaccination followed radiotherapy alone by 4-6 weeks, or accompanied temozolomide cycles. Earlier care involved radiotherapy, temozolomide, or both, and the majority received both. Among treated patients, about 60% were male and approximately 40% female, and mean age was around 40 years.

The sample's time point: week 11, during vaccination. Alongside topical imiquimod, each dose of vaccine comprised 300 ug of mutant IDH1 20-mer peptide. TCRdb keeps only in-frame clones here, not all; method: immunoSEQ multiplex PCR. The sample has 50,000 or so clones; 90% to 95% are singletons. About this clone itself: Its antigen is still unknown.

Deletions cut 7 bases from V and 0 bases from J, with 13 bases between. The length of the CDR3 is 15 residues. Germline V gene lookup returns CDR1 MNHEY and CDR2 SVGAGI. This sequence was found in a man between 45 and 60 years old with glioma. The chain uses TRBV6-5 and TRBJ1-3; D gene unclear. The specimen comprised PBMCs, sampled from a glioma patient whose treatment included an IDH1 peptide vaccine. CDR3 bases: TGTGCCAGCACCCATCGACCGCACTCTGGAAACACCATATATTTT. Amino acid sequence: CASTHRPHSGNTIYF.